A few counts support the clone carrying this TCR beta chain. The antigen is unknown. The data are from a study of T cells in Graves' hyperthyroidism and ophthalmopathy. Findings and caveats of the study: Researchers found most expanded thyroid clonotypes above 0.001 in blood as well. Through a model of 13 V-J features, ophthalmopathy was separated from stable hyperthyroidism.

Exclusion of a patient resulted from uncontrolled infection, other autoimmune disease, pregnancy or lactation. Using RNA transcripts as the source, TCR beta CDR3 regions were amplified. An initial round of RT-PCR targeting the TCR CDR3 relied on the HTBI primer set. TCRdb re-analysed the multiplex PCR reads in MiXCR, keeping a single row per CDR3 protein. The data hold 600,000 to 700,000 distinct CDR3 sequences, with roughly 15% observed a single time. Looked up from germline, CDR1 is SGHDN and CDR2 is FVKESK. This CDR3 contains 14 residues. V lost 8 bases and J lost 3, with 16 bases in between. The TCR originated in a woman aged 40 to 55 with Graves' ophthalmopathy. The specimen was blood. The chain links TRBV14 to TRBJ1-2, with a weak D call TRBD1 (6 bases). CDR3 loop: CASLRGALYYGYTF. For the CDR3, the DNA is TGTGCCAGCCTGAGGGGGGCGCTTTACTATGGCTACACCTTC.